The rows below give T cell receptor beta chains drawn from one sample of a study of cytomegalovirus exposure and HLA in healthy donors. Data came from immunoSEQ multiplex PCR; TCRdb stores just in-frame clones and leaves some out. The repertoire has 95,000 to 120,000 clones, about 85% of them found once; the top ten carry 3% to 3.5%. Sequenced material: PBMCs. The receptor source for this set is a woman under 30 in good health and CMV-seronegative. Both conserved end residues are part of each CDR3. D genes are given only for firm matches. Expanded clones get a size class; other rows say once, few or many, or leave the size out.

D gene: TRBD1; clone size: -; J gene: TRBJ1-6; V gene: TRBV12-5; CDR3 protein: CASGLVLGQINSPLHF; CDR3 DNA: TGTGCTAGTGGTTTGGTTTTGGGACAGATTAATTCACCCCTCCACTTT
D gene: -; clone size: -; J gene: TRBJ1-1; V gene: TRBV28; CDR3 protein: CASSLRAGASPINTEAFF; CDR3 DNA: TGTGCCAGCAGTCTTCGAGCAGGGGCTTCCCCTATAAACACTGAAGCTTTCTTT
D gene: -; clone size: -; J gene: TRBJ2-1; V gene: TRBV5-1; CDR3 protein: CASSPTQGGYNEQFF; CDR3 DNA: TGCGCCAGCAGCCCCACACAGGGAGGGTACAATGAGCAGTTCTTC
D gene: TRBD1; clone size: -; J gene: TRBJ1-1; V gene: TRBV9; CDR3 protein: CASSVAGQGFINTEAFF; CDR3 DNA: TGTGCCAGCAGCGTAGCCGGACAGGGGTTTATTAACACTGAAGCTTTCTTT
D gene: -; clone size: -; J gene: TRBJ2-6; V gene: TRBV5-5; CDR3 protein: CASSPVSGANVLTF; CDR3 DNA: TGTGCCAGCAGCCCTGTCTCTGGGGCCAACGTCCTGACTTTC
D gene: -; clone size: -; J gene: TRBJ2-3; V gene: TRBV27; CDR3 protein: CASSFGADTQYF; CDR3 DNA: TGTGCCAGCAGTTTCGGGGCAGATACGCAGTATTTT
D gene: TRBD2; clone size: -; J gene: TRBJ2-2; V gene: TRBV9; CDR3 protein: CASTTGGDTGELFF; CDR3 DNA: TGTGCCAGCACCACGGGGGGTGACACCGGGGAGCTGTTTTTT
D gene: TRBD1; clone size: -; J gene: TRBJ1-2; V gene: TRBV7-6; CDR3 protein: CASSSPKQGASYGYTF; CDR3 DNA: TGTGCCAGCAGCTCACCCAAACAGGGGGCGAGCTATGGCTACACCTTC
D gene: -; clone size: -; J gene: TRBJ2-2; V gene: TRBV6-4; CDR3 protein: CASKTEEVTGELFF; CDR3 DNA: TGTGCCAGCAAAACGGAGGAGGTTACCGGGGAGCTGTTTTTT
D gene: -; clone size: -; J gene: TRBJ2-7; V gene: TRBV12-2; CDR3 protein: CASPRGGITYEQYF; CDR3 DNA: TGTGCAAGTCCGCGGGGCGGGATAACCTACGAGCAGTACTTC
D gene: -; clone size: -; J gene: TRBJ1-2; V gene: TRBV28; CDR3 protein: CASSSDQDSAGETGYGYTF; CDR3 DNA: TGTGCCAGCAGTTCGGACCAGGACAGCGCCGGCGAGACGGGGTATGGCTACACCTTC
D gene: -; clone size: -; J gene: TRBJ1-2; V gene: TRBV7-9; CDR3 protein: CASSYLGGYTF; CDR3 DNA: TGTGCCAGCAGCTATCTGGGCGGCTACACCTTC
D gene: TRBD1; clone size: -; J gene: TRBJ1-4; V gene: TRBV5-1; CDR3 protein: CASSDRDRGLTNEKLFF; CDR3 DNA: TGCGCCAGCAGCGATCGGGACAGGGGGCTGACTAATGAAAAACTGTTTTTT
D gene: TRBD1; clone size: few; J gene: TRBJ2-2; V gene: TRBV27; CDR3 protein: CASSSPPGQGVGELFF; CDR3 DNA: TGTGCCAGCAGTTCACCCCCAGGGCAGGGGGTTGGGGAGCTGTTTTTT
D gene: -; clone size: -; J gene: TRBJ1-5; V gene: TRBV6-1; CDR3 protein: CASSFYSNQPQHF; CDR3 DNA: TGTGCCAGCAGTTTTTATAGCAATCAGCCCCAGCATTTT
D gene: TRBD1; clone size: -; J gene: TRBJ1-2; V gene: TRBV2; CDR3 protein: CASSEDGRQGYGYTF; CDR3 DNA: TGTGCCAGCAGTGAAGACGGGCGACAGGGGTATGGCTACACCTTC
D gene: TRBD1; clone size: -; J gene: TRBJ1-1; V gene: TRBV19; CDR3 protein: CASSSDRGRTEAFF; CDR3 DNA: TGTGCCAGTAGTTCAGACAGGGGGCGGACTGAAGCTTTCTTT
D gene: -; clone size: -; J gene: TRBJ2-7; V gene: TRBV6-1; CDR3 protein: CASSGQDGSSYEQYF; CDR3 DNA: TGTGCCAGCAGTGGGCAGGACGGGAGCTCCTACGAGCAGTACTTC
D gene: TRBD1; clone size: -; J gene: TRBJ1-1; V gene: TRBV2; CDR3 protein: CASAITGGAGTEAFF; CDR3 DNA: TGTGCCAGCGCCATTACAGGGGGCGCGGGCACTGAAGCTTTCTTT
D gene: TRBD2; clone size: -; J gene: TRBJ2-3; V gene: TRBV7-9; CDR3 protein: CASTSSGGRSDTQYF; CDR3 DNA: TGTGCCAGCACCTCTAGCGGGGGAAGATCAGATACGCAGTATTTT
D gene: -; clone size: -; J gene: TRBJ1-1; V gene: TRBV25-1; CDR3 protein: CASSESDSNTEAFF; CDR3 DNA: TGTGCCAGCAGTGAATCCGACAGTAACACTGAAGCTTTCTTT
D gene: -; clone size: once; J gene: TRBJ1-2; V gene: TRBV28; CDR3 protein: CASSSTGETALNYGYTF; CDR3 DNA: TGTGCCAGCAGCTCCACGGGCGAGACAGCTCTTAACTATGGCTACACCTTC
D gene: TRBD2; clone size: -; J gene: TRBJ2-3; V gene: TRBV2; CDR3 protein: CASSEVSAGGPDTQYF; CDR3 DNA: TGTGCCAGCAGTGAAGTATCGGCGGGGGGGCCAGATACGCAGTATTTT
D gene: -; clone size: -; J gene: TRBJ2-1; V gene: TRBV2; CDR3 protein: CASRPGQQDNEQFF; CDR3 DNA: TGTGCCAGCAGGCCGGGCCAACAGGACAATGAGCAGTTCTTC
D gene: -; clone size: -; J gene: TRBJ1-6; V gene: TRBV5-1; CDR3 protein: CASSLVRYSPLHF; CDR3 DNA: TGCGCCAGCAGCTTGGTTCGGTATTCACCCCTCCACTTT
D gene: -; clone size: -; J gene: TRBJ2-7; V gene: TRBV5-1; CDR3 protein: CASSLDRSYEQYF; CDR3 DNA: TGCGCCAGCAGCTTGGACCGGTCCTACGAGCAGTACTTC
D gene: TRBD2; clone size: once; J gene: TRBJ2-5; V gene: TRBV27; CDR3 protein: CASSLFPSGTETQYF; CDR3 DNA: TGTGCCAGCAGTTTATTTCCTAGCGGGACAGAGACCCAGTACTTC
D gene: TRBD1; clone size: -; J gene: TRBJ1-1; V gene: TRBV4-1; CDR3 protein: CASVGTGPEAFF; CDR3 DNA: TGCGCCAGCGTTGGGACAGGCCCTGAAGCTTTCTTT
D gene: -; clone size: -; J gene: TRBJ1-2; V gene: TRBV29-1; CDR3 protein: CSVGGYGYTF; CDR3 DNA: TGCAGCGTTGGAGGCTATGGCTACACCTTC
D gene: TRBD2; clone size: -; J gene: TRBJ2-7; V gene: TRBV10-3; CDR3 protein: CAINGGGGNEQYF; CDR3 DNA: TGTGCCATCAATGGCGGGGGAGGAAACGAGCAGTACTTC
D gene: TRBD1; clone size: -; J gene: TRBJ2-1; V gene: TRBV6-1; CDR3 protein: CASSEGQPGDEQFF; CDR3 DNA: TGTGCCAGCAGTGAGGGACAGCCAGGGGATGAGCAGTTCTTC
D gene: TRBD1; clone size: -; J gene: TRBJ2-2; V gene: TRBV5-1; CDR3 protein: CASSLRQGNTGELFF; CDR3 DNA: TGCGCCAGCAGCCTTCGACAGGGAAACACCGGGGAGCTGTTTTTT
D gene: -; clone size: -; J gene: TRBJ1-2; V gene: TRBV2; CDR3 protein: CASSDTGGENYGYTF; CDR3 DNA: TGTGCCAGCAGTGACACGGGGGGCGAGAACTATGGCTACACCTTC
D gene: -; clone size: few; J gene: TRBJ1-5; V gene: TRBV5-1; CDR3 protein: CASSPDAGDQPQHF; CDR3 DNA: TGCGCCAGCAGCCCAGACGCCGGGGATCAGCCCCAGCATTTT
D gene: -; clone size: once; J gene: TRBJ2-5; V gene: TRBV2; CDR3 protein: CAGRRFSDSKETQYF; CDR3 DNA: TGTGCCGGGCGACGTTTTTCGGACTCGAAAGAGACCCAGTACTTC
D gene: -; clone size: -; J gene: TRBJ2-5; V gene: TRBV7-7; CDR3 protein: CASSPGHSTTAETQYF; CDR3 DNA: TGTGCCAGCAGCCCCGGACATTCTACGACGGCAGAGACCCAGTACTTC
D gene: TRBD2; clone size: -; J gene: TRBJ2-1; V gene: TRBV18; CDR3 protein: CASSPAGGTGYNEQFF; CDR3 DNA: TGTGCCAGCTCACCAGCGGGGGGGACCGGCTACAATGAGCAGTTCTTC
D gene: TRBD2; clone size: -; J gene: TRBJ2-1; V gene: TRBV19; CDR3 protein: CASSPGTSGGPGNEQFF; CDR3 DNA: TGTGCCAGTAGTCCCGGGACTAGCGGGGGCCCAGGGAATGAGCAGTTCTTC